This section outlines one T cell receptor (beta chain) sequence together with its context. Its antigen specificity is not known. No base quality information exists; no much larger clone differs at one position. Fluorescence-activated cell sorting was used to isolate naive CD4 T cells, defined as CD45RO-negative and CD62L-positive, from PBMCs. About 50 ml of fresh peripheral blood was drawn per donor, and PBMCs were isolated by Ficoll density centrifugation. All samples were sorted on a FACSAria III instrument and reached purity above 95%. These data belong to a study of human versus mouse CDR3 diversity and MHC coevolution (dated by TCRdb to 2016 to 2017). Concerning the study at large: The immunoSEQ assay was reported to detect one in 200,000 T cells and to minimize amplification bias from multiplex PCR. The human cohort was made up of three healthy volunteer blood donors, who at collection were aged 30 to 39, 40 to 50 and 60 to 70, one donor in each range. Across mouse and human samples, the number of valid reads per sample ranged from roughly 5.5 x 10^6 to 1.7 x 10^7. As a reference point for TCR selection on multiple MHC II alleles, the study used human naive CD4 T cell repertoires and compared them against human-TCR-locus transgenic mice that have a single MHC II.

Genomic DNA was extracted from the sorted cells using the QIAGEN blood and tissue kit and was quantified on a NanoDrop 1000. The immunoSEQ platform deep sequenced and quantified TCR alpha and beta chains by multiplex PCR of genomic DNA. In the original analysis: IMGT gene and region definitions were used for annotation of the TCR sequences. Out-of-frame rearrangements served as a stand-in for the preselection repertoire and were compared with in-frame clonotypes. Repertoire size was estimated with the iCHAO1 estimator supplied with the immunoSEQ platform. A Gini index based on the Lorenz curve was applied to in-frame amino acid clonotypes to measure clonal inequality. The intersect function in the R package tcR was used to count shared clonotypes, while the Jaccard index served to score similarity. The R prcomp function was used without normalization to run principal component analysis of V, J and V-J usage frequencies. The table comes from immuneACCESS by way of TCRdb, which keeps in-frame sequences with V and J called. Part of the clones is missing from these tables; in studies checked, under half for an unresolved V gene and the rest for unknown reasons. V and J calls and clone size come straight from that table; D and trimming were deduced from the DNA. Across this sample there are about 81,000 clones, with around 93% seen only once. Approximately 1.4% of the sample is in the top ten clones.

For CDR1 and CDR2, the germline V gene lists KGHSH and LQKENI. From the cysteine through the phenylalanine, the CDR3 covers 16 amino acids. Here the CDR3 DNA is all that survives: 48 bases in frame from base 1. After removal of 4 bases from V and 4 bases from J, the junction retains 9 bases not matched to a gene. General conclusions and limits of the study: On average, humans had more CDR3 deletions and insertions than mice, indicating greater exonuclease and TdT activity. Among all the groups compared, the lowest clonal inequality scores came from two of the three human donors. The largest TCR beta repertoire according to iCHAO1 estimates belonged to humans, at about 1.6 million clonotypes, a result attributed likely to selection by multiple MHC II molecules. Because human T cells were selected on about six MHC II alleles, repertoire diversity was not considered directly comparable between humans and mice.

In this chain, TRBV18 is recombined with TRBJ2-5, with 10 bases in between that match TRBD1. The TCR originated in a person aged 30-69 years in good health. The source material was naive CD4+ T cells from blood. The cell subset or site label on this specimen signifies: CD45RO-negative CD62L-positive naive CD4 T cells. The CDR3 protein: CASSLAGTGVGETQYF. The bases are TGTGCCAGCTCACTTGCCGGGACAGGGGTAGGAGAGACCCAGTACTTC.